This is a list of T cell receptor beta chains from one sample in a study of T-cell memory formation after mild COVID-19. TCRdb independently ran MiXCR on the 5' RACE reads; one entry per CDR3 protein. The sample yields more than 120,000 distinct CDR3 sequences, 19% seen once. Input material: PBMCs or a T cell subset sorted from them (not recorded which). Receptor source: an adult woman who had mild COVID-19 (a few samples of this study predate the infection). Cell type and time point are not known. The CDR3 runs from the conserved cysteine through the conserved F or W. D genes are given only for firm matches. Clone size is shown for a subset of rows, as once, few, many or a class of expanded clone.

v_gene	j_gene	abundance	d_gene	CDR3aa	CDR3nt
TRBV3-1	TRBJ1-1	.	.	CASSQDGLNTEAFF	TGTGCCAGCAGCCAAGACGGGTTGAACACTGAAGCTTTCTTT
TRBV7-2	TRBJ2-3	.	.	CASSLALGSQDTQYF	TGTGCCAGCAGCTTAGCGCTGGGCTCTCAAGATACGCAGTATTTT
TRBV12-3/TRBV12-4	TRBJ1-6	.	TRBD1	CASSFRGQSSPLHF	TGTGCCAGCAGTTTTAGGGGACAGTCATCACCCCTCCACTTT
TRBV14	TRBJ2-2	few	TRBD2	CASSPLAELNTGELFF	TGTGCCAGCAGCCCTCTAGCGGAGCTGAACACCGGGGAGCTGTTTTTT
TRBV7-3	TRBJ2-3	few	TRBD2	CASSLGGEGPDTQYF	TGTGCCAGCAGCTTAGGGGGGGAAGGCCCAGATACGCAGTATTTT
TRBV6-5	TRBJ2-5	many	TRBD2	CASTAGRGQETQYF	TGTGCCAGCACCGCGGGGCGGGGGCAAGAGACCCAGTACTTC
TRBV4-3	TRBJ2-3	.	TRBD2	CASSQDGRGLAADTQYF	TGCGCCAGCAGCCAAGATGGACGCGGACTAGCCGCAGATACGCAGTATTTT
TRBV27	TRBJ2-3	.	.	CASSFRGAQDTQYF	TGTGCCAGCAGTTTCCGGGGGGCTCAAGATACGCAGTATTTT
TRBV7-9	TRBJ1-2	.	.	CASSAQGDYGYTF	TGTGCCAGCAGCGCACAGGGAGACTATGGCTACACCTTC
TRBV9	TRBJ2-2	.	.	CASSVEQALGELFF	TGTGCCAGCAGCGTAGAACAGGCTCTCGGGGAGCTGTTTTTT
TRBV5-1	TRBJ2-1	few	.	CASRRGGSSYNEQFF	TGCGCCAGCAGGAGAGGCGGTAGCTCCTACAATGAGCAGTTCTTC
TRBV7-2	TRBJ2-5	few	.	CASSLQWGPQETQYF	TGTGCCAGCAGCTTACAGTGGGGCCCACAAGAGACCCAGTACTTC
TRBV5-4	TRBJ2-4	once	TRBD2	CASSPGGIAKNIQYF	TGTGCCAGCAGCCCGGGGGGAATAGCCAAAAACATTCAGTACTTC
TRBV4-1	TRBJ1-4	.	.	CASSQDFRREVTNEKLFF	TGCGCCAGCAGCCAAGATTTCCGCAGGGAGGTAACTAATGAAAAACTGTTTTTT
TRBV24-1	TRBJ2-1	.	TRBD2	CATSEPGLAGGDNEQFF	TGTGCCACCAGTGAGCCGGGACTAGCGGGAGGAGACAATGAGCAGTTCTTC
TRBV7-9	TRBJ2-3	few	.	CASNPEGGPRGSDTQYF	TGTGCCAGCAACCCTGAAGGGGGACCTAGAGGATCAGATACGCAGTATTTT
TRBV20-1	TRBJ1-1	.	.	CSASGGRAEAFF	TGCAGTGCTAGTGGGGGAAGGGCTGAAGCTTTCTTT
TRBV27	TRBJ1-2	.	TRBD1	CASRVTGTGDYGYTF	TGTGCCAGCAGGGTCACCGGGACAGGGGACTATGGCTACACCTTC
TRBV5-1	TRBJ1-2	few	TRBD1	CASSLGGGQGSFDGYTF	TGCGCCAGCAGCTTGGGTGGTGGACAGGGGTCTTTTGATGGCTACACCTTC
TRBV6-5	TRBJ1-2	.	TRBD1	CASSLEPGQGARGYTF	TGTGCCAGCAGCCTCGAACCGGGACAGGGGGCACGAGGCTACACCTTC
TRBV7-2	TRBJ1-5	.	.	CASSSGQPQHF	TGTGCCAGCAGTTCAGGTCAGCCCCAGCATTTT
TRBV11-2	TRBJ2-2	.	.	CASSGRNGELFF	TGTGCCAGCAGCGGTAGAAACGGGGAGCTGTTTTTT
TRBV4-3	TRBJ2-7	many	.	CASSPLADGYEQYF	TGCGCCAGCAGCCCATTAGCGGATGGCTACGAGCAGTACTTC
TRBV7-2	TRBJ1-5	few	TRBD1	CASADRGNQPQHF	TGTGCCAGCGCCGACAGGGGTAATCAGCCCCAGCATTTT
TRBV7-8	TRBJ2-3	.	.	CASSLREFTDTQYF	TGTGCCAGCAGCTTACGGGAGTTCACAGATACGCAGTATTTT
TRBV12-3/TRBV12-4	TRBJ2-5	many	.	CASSLFPVGTKETQYF	TGTGCCAGCAGCCTCTTCCCTGTGGGGACCAAAGAGACCCAGTACTTC
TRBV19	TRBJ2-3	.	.	CASSGPVRGDTQYF	TGTGCCAGTAGTGGTCCTGTGAGGGGCGATACGCAGTATTTT
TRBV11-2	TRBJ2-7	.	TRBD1	CASSLRDRGAVEQYF	TGTGCCAGCAGCCTCCGGGACAGGGGCGCGGTGGAGCAGTACTTC
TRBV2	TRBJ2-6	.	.	CASSKTASGANVLTF	TGTGCCAGCAGTAAAACAGCGTCTGGGGCCAACGTCCTGACTTTC
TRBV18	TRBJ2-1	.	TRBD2	CASSPPRSLAGVNNEQFF	TGTGCCAGCTCACCACCGAGGAGCTTAGCGGGAGTCAACAATGAGCAGTTCTTC
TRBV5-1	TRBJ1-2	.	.	CASSRGFEGRGYTF	TGCGCCAGCAGCCGCGGGTTTGAAGGTCGAGGCTACACCTTC
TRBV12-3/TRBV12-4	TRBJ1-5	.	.	CASRPGTHYSNQPQHF	TGTGCCAGCAGACCCGGGACCCACTATAGCAATCAGCCCCAGCATTTT
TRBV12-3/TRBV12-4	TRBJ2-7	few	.	CATGGPGVGGEQYF	TGTGCCACCGGGGGCCCAGGGGTTGGGGGAGAGCAGTACTTC
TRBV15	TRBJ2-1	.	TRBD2	CATSRDGTSGRWAGQFF	TGTGCCACCAGCAGAGATGGTACTAGCGGGAGATGGGCCGGGCAGTTCTTC
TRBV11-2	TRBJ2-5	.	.	CASSLVGVGAYQETQYF	TGTGCCAGCAGCTTAGTGGGGGTGGGGGCCTACCAAGAGACCCAGTACTTC
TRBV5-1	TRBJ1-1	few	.	CASSFGRDMNTEAFF	TGCGCCAGCAGCTTCGGACGGGACATGAACACTGAAGCTTTCTTT
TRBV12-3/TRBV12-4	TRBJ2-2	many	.	CASSLNGVNTGELFF	TGTGCCAGCAGTTTAAACGGGGTAAACACCGGGGAGCTGTTTTTT
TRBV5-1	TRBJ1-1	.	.	CASCPQGNTEAFF	TGCGCCAGCTGCCCCCAAGGGAACACTGAAGCTTTCTTT
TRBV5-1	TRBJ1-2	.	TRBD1	CASSSPGQGHYGYTF	TGCGCCAGCAGCTCACCGGGACAGGGGCACTATGGCTACACCTTC
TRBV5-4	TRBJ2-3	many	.	CASSPGSGQGYGDTQYF	TGTGCCAGCAGCCCTGGGTCCGGGCAGGGCTATGGAGATACGCAGTATTTT
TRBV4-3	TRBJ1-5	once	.	CASSQGGASYSNQPQHF	TGCGCCAGCAGCCAGGGGGGGGCCAGCTATAGCAATCAGCCCCAGCATTTT
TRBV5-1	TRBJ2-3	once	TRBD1	CASSLGTGGSDTQYF	TGCGCCAGCAGCTTAGGGACAGGGGGCAGTGATACGCAGTATTTT
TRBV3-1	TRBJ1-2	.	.	CASSQGGQGRYGYTF	TGTGCCAGCAGCCAAGGCGGCCAGGGGCGGTATGGCTACACCTTC
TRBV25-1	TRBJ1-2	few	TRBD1	CASSETGWDGYTF	TGTGCCAGCAGTGAGACAGGGTGGGATGGCTACACCTTC
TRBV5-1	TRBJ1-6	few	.	CASSLALNSPLHF	TGCGCCAGCAGCTTGGCTCTTAATTCACCCCTCCACTTT
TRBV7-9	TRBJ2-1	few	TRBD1	CASSTGQGASNEQFF	TGTGCCAGCAGCACAGGACAGGGGGCCAGTAATGAGCAGTTCTTC
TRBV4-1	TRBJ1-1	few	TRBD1	CASSLEGAANTEAFF	TGCGCCAGCAGCCTAGAGGGGGCAGCGAACACTGAAGCTTTCTTT
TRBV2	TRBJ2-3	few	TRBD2	CASSEERGSTTQYF	TGTGCCAGCAGTGAGGAGCGGGGGTCCACTACGCAGTATTTT
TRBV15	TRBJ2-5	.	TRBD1	CATRRRQGQETQYF	TGTGCCACCAGGAGAAGACAGGGTCAAGAGACCCAGTACTTC
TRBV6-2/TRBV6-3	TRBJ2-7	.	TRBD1	CASGTGSSYEQYF	TGTGCCTCCGGGACAGGGAGCTCCTACGAGCAGTACTTC
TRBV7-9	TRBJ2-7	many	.	CASSFLAGGGEQYF	TGTGCCAGCAGCTTCCTCGCAGGGGGGGGCGAGCAGTACTTC
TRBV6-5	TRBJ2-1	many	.	CASRTGSSAIEQFF	TGTGCCAGCAGGACCGGCTCCTCCGCCATTGAGCAGTTCTTC